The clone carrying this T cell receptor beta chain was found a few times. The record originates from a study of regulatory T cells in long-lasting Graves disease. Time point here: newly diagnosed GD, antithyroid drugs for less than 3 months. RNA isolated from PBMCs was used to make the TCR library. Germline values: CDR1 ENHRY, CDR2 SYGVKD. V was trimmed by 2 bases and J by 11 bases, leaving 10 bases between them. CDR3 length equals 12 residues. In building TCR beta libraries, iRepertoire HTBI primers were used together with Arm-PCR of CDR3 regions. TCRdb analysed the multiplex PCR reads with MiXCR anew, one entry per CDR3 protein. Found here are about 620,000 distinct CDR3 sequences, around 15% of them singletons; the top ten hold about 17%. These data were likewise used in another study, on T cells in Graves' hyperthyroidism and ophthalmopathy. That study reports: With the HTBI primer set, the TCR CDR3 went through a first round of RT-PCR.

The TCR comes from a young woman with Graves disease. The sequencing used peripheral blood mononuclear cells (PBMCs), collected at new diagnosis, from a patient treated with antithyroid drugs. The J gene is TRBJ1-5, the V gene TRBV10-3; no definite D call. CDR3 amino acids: CAISEVGKSQHF. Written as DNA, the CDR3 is TGTGCCATCAGTGAGGTTGGAAAATCCCAGCATTTT.